Shown below are 18 T cell receptor beta chains from a single sample sequenced in a study of shared clonotypes between healthy human individuals. TCRdb keeps only in-frame clones here, not all; method: immunoSEQ multiplex PCR. The sample includes over a million clones, around 97% seen only once; the top ten take roughly 1.2%. The sample taken for sequencing was naive CD4+ T cells sorted from blood. As to subset: CD45RA+ positively selected. The receptors here all came from a man in his thirties or forties in good health.

Here the CDR3 reads CAWTVDSLETQYF. As DNA, the CDR3 is TGTGCCTGGACGGTCGACTCTCTAGAGACCCAGTACTTC. The chain carries TRBV30 and TRBJ2-5; unclear D gene. The germline V gene has CDR1 GTSNPN and CDR2 SVGIG (reference sequence). Trimming removed 4 bases at V and 4 bases at J, with 13 bases between. The CDR3 extends over 13 amino acids. The full variable domain, rest sourced from reference TRBV30 and TRBJ2-5, is SQTIHQWPATLVQPVGSPLSLECTVEGTSNPNLYWYRQAAGRGLQLLFYSVGIGQISSEVPQNLSASRPQDRQFILSSKKLLLSDSGFYLCAWTVDSLETQYFGPGTRLLVL.

CDR3 sequence (DNA): TGCAGCGTTGAAAGCGGAGCGGGCACCGCCGGGGCCCAGTACTTC. Residues: CSVESGAGTAGAQYF. The chain carries TRBV29-1 and TRBJ2-5; tentatively, D is TRBD2 (6 bases). The CDR3 is 15 amino acids. V dropped 2 bases and J dropped 9 bases, with 22 bases sitting between them. Germline CDR1 reads SQVTM; CDR2 reads ANQGSEA.

The V call is TRBV18, the J call TRBJ1-5; 10 nucleotides agree with TRBD1. Trimming removed 1 base from V and 4 bases from J; junction bases left unmatched: 7. The length of the CDR3 is 17 residues. Per germline, CDR1 KGHSH and CDR2 LQKENI. The CDR3 region has the DNA TGTGCCAGCTCACCACAACGACAGGGGGCGCAGAATCAGCCCCAGCATTTT. Amino acids: CASSPQRQGAQNQPQHF.

V is TRBV7-8 and J is TRBJ2-7; the D gene is possibly TRBD2 (6 bases). The CDR3 spans 18 residues. Trimming removed 0 bases at V and 1 base at J, with 19 bases between. Germline values: CDR1 SGHVS, CDR2 FQNEAQ. The CDR3 DNA is TGTGCCAGCAGCTTAGCCGGGCTGGGGGGAGGTAGGTCCTACGAGCAGTACTTC. It specifies CASSLAGLGGGRSYEQYF.

This clone showed up just once. The V gene is TRBV19, the J gene TRBJ1-2, with 10 bases that match TRBD1. The junction had 5 bases not matched to a gene; V was cut back by 6 bases and J by 4 bases. CDR1 is LNHDA and CDR2 is SQIVND in the germline V gene (reference sequence). This CDR3 spans 14 amino acids. The CDR3 region is CASRRRQGAYGYTF. Here the CDR3 DNA reads TGTGCCAGTAGGCGCCGACAGGGGGCCTATGGCTACACCTTC. The variable domain in full, completed from reference TRBV19 and TRBJ1-2, reads DGGITQSPKYLFRKEGQNVTLSCEQNLNHDAMYWYRQDPGQGLRLIYYSQIVNDFQKGDIAEGYSVSREKKESFPLTVTSAQKNPTAFYLCASRRRQGAYGYTFGSGTRLTVV.

Here the CDR3 reads CASSEGAGDDNEQFF. The CDR3 DNA sequence: TGTGCCAGCAGCGAAGGGGCGGGAGACGACAATGAGCAGTTCTTC. The chain combines TRBV9 with TRBJ2-1, with TRBD2 matching over 7 bases. The CDR3 consists of 15 residues. J gave up 5 bases and V 3 bases, and 8 bases lay outside the gene matches. CDR1 is SGDLS, CDR2 YYNGEE, per germline.

The CDR3 is CSTQVGSETQYF. The DNA of the CDR3 is TGCAGCACCCAGGTCGGGAGCGAGACCCAGTACTTC. The genes are TRBV29-1 and TRBJ2-5; possible D gene TRBD2, 6 bases. V was pared by 8 bases and J by 5 bases, with 15 bases between. This CDR3 contains 12 residues. Germline V gives CDR1 SQVTM, CDR2 ANQGSEA.

The chain carries TRBV18 and TRBJ2-7; D not certain. The CDR3 has 13 residues. CDR1 and CDR2 (germline): KGHSH, LQKENI. V was shortened by 3 bases and J by 6 bases, with 12 bases between the two germline ends. CDR3 coding DNA: TGTGCCAGCTCACCCTTTGAAGGCGGCGAGCAGTACTTC. Amino acids: CASSPFEGGEQYF.

This clone was seen a few times. The J gene is TRBJ2-5, the V gene TRBV5-4; 11 bases fit TRBD1. The CDR3 has 14 amino acids. V lost 3 bases to trimming and J lost 3 bases; unmatched junction nucleotides: 1. Germline CDR1 and CDR2: SGHNT and YYREEE (reference sequence). The CDR3 region is CASSSGQGEETQYF. CDR3 nucleotides: TGTGCCAGCAGCTCGGGACAGGGGGAAGAGACCCAGTACTTC.

V is TRBV2 and J is TRBJ2-2; 15 bases map to TRBD2. V trimming: 8 bases; J trimming: 0 bases; junction bases outside the gene matches: 7. Germline V lookup: CDR1 SNHLY, CDR2 FYNNEI. CDR3 length: 18 amino acids. CDR3 amino acids: CASWGTSGRTSNTGELFF. CDR3 DNA: TGTGCCAGCTGGGGGACTAGCGGGAGGACCTCGAACACCGGGGAGCTGTTTTTT.

V gene TRBV28 combines with J gene TRBJ1-2; D remains unclear. CDR1 and CDR2 from the germline V gene are MDHEN and SYDVKM. The length of the CDR3 is 15 residues. Trimming cost V 5 bases and J 6 bases, with 19 bases left between them. In DNA form, the CDR3 reads TGTGCCAGCAGTGAGATGAACAGCCCCCGCGATGGCTACACCTTC. Translating gives CASSEMNSPRDGYTF.

V usage is TRBV5-1 and J usage is TRBJ2-3; 8 nucleotides agree with TRBD1. CDR3 length: 16 amino acids. With V trimmed by 4 bases and J by 2 bases, 9 bases remained unmatched. Per the germline V gene, CDR1 is SGHRS and CDR2 is YFSETQ. The CDR3 here is CASSPTGGLLTDTQYF. CDR3 nucleotide sequence: TGCGCCAGCAGCCCCACAGGGGGATTGCTCACAGATACGCAGTATTTT.

The gene calls are TRBV28 and TRBJ2-6; D might be TRBD2 (5 bases). V lost 5 bases, J lost 0 bases, and 17 bases lay in between. The germline V gene has CDR1 MDHEN and CDR2 SYDVKM. The CDR3 runs 18 residues. The CDR3 sequence: CASSQKGGLNSGANVLTF. The CDR3 DNA reads as TGTGCCAGCAGTCAGAAAGGCGGACTCAACTCTGGGGCCAACGTCCTGACTTTC.

This clone was detected once. This chain connects TRBV11-2 to TRBJ2-4; D is unresolved. CDR1 and CDR2 from the germline V gene are SGHAT and FQNNGV. V was trimmed by 6 bases and J by 2 bases, leaving 20 bases between them. The CDR3 consists of 17 residues. CDR3 DNA sequence: TGTGCCAGCAGACTTCCGGGCCGCACAGCGACCAAAAACATTCAGTACTTC. It encodes CASRLPGRTATKNIQYF.

This chain joins TRBV2 and TRBJ2-2; D assignment may be TRBD1 or TRBD2 (6 bases each). Trimming pared 8 bases from V and 1 base from J, leaving 11 bases between. The CDR3 is made up of 14 amino acids. The germline V gene encodes CDR1 SNHLY and CDR2 FYNNEI. Here the CDR3 DNA reads TGTGCCAGCGTCGGGGGCCTGAACACCGGGGAGCTGTTTTTT. Translating it yields CASVGGLNTGELFF.

This rearrangement joins TRBV29-1 to TRBJ2-6; the D gene is possibly TRBD2 (7 bases). This CDR3 has 16 residues. In germline, CDR1 is SQVTM, CDR2 ANQGSEA. V was clipped by 4 bases and J by 0 bases, with 13 bases between them. The CDR3 nucleotides read TGCAGCGTTGCGGGGGGACACAGCTCTGGGGCCAACGTCCTGACTTTC. Its translation is CSVAGGHSSGANVLTF.

The gene calls are TRBV5-1 and TRBJ1-4; D ambiguous. The CDR3 runs to 14 residues. Trimming stripped 2 bases from V and 4 bases from J, with 9 bases between. Germline CDR1 reads SGHRS; CDR2 reads YFSETQ. The CDR3 sequence: CASSLDGDNEKLFF. For the CDR3, the DNA is TGCGCCAGCAGCTTAGACGGGGATAATGAAAAACTGTTTTTT.

The chain employs TRBV4-2 and TRBJ2-1; 9 bases map to TRBD2. Trimming removed 4 bases from V and 5 bases from J; junction bases left unmatched: 6. Germline V CDR1 and CDR2: LGHNA, YNFKEQ. The CDR3 is 15 residues long. Here the CDR3 reads CASSPLTSGNNEQFF. CDR3 DNA sequence: TGTGCCAGCAGCCCCCTGACTAGCGGAAACAATGAGCAGTTCTTC.